The 5 T cell receptor beta chains below were found in one sample sequenced in a study of cytomegalovirus exposure and HLA in healthy donors. It was with 60 Vbeta and 13 Jbeta primers that the PCR ran. Clones were read by immunoSEQ multiplex PCR, and TCRdb kept only the in-frame ones, dropping some. Among about 130,000 clones listed, 65% to 85% were seen once. The source material was PBMCs. The receptors come from a woman aged 40 to 55 in good health and CMV-seronegative.

The chain employs TRBV19 and TRBJ2-5; D remains unclear. The germline V and J ends were trimmed by 4 bases and 5 bases, with 5 bases remaining between them. The CDR3 totals 11 residues. Germline V gene data show CDR1 as LNHDA and CDR2 as SQIVND (reference sequence). CDR3 nucleotides: TGTGCCAGTAGTACTAGGGAGACCCAGTACTTC. It is translated as CASSTRETQYF.

This chain connects TRBV7-6 to TRBJ1-6; TRBD1 matches 7 bases. The length of the CDR3 is 13 residues. Per the germline V gene, CDR1 is SGHVS and CDR2 is FNYEAQ. V trimming: 4 bases; J trimming: 9 bases; junction bases outside the gene matches: 3. The CDR3 spells CASSSQGGSPLHF. The CDR3 nucleotides read TGTGCCAGCAGCTCCCAGGGGGGTTCACCCCTCCACTTT.

Regarding this clone: Relative to the germline gene, one junction end is altered; a read error may explain this. This chain uses TRBV28 with TRBJ2-4, with D possibly TRBD2 on 6 matching bases. The CDR3 has 14 residues. The V gene's germline CDR1 is MDHEN and CDR2 SYDVKM. CDR3 DNA: TGTGCCAGCAGTTCCGGGGGAGCCAAAAACAGTCAGTACTTC. Its protein is CASSSGGAKNSQYF.

The rearrangement uses TRBV4-2 and TRBJ2-7; D call uncertain. The ends were cut back, 0 bases at V and 7 bases at J, with 10 bases in the middle. Looked up from germline, CDR1 is LGHNA and CDR2 is YNFKEQ. This CDR3 has 13 residues. The CDR3 region has the DNA TGTGCCAGCAGCCAAGAACAGTTTGGAGAGCAGTACTTC. As protein: CASSQEQFGEQYF.

This chain joins TRBV6-5 and TRBJ2-2; 8 bases are a match to TRBD2. This CDR3 is 15 amino acids long. Unmatched junction bases numbered 3, after V lost 6 bases and J lost 0 bases. CDR1 is MNHEY and CDR2 is SVGAGI in the germline V gene. CDR3 region: CASRSSGTNTGELFF. The CDR3 nucleotides read TGTGCCAGCAGAAGTAGCGGGACGAACACCGGGGAGCTGTTTTTT.